The next 22 T cell receptor beta chains were all read from a single sample in a study of spatial heterogeneity in lung cancer. This sample's time point: sample taken at primary tumor resection. TCRdb re-called the 5' RACE reads with MiXCR, one entry per CDR3 protein. The sample yields around 4,000 distinct CDR3 sequences, 10% to 11% seen once. Study-wide results and limits: The study found that expanded intratumoral alpha and beta TCR counts tracked tumor mutation counts.

Their specific antigens are unknown. Material: lung tumor tissue, obtained at surgery. These receptors all stem from a male donor with early-stage non-small cell lung cancer.

This clonotype is labeled as medium-sized. V usage is TRBV7-9 and J usage is TRBJ2-7; D may be TRBD1 or TRBD2 (5 bases each). Germline CDR1 is SEHNR and CDR2 is FQNEAQ (reference sequence). Trimming removed 1 base from V and 3 bases from J, with 10 bases in between. The CDR3 totals 14 residues. This chain's CDR3 is CASSLGKGSYEQYF. As DNA, the CDR3 is TGTGCCAGCAGCTTAGGGAAGGGGAGCTACGAGCAGTACTTC.

The chain uses TRBV20-1 and TRBJ2-5; 14 bases line up with TRBD2. The CDR3 sequence is 14 residues long. Germline V gene sequence: CDR1 DFQATT, CDR2 SNEGSKA (reference sequence). J gave up 4 bases and V 3 bases, and 1 base lay outside the gene matches. The CDR3 bases are TGCAGTGCTAGGACTAGCGGGGGGGTAGAGACCCAGTACTTC. Encoded protein: CSARTSGGVETQYF.

The rearrangement uses TRBV11-1 and TRBJ2-7, with 7 bases aligning to TRBD2. Germline lookup yields CDR1 SGHAT and CDR2 FQDESV (reference sequence). The CDR3 covers 15 residues. V trimming: 3 bases; J trimming: 2 bases; junction bases outside the gene matches: 7. The CDR3 DNA sequence: TGTGCCAGCAGCTTTAAGCTAGCGGAACCCTACGAGCAGTACTTC. It specifies CASSFKLAEPYEQYF.

The chain has TRBV5-6 and TRBJ2-7; TRBD1 matches 9 bases. The length of the CDR3 is 17 residues. V gave up 3 bases and J gave up 2 bases; unmatched junction bases: 12. From germline, CDR1 is SGHDT and CDR2 YYEEEE. CDR3 sequence: CASSSGLGQGGTYEQYV. The CDR3 bases are TGTGCCAGCAGCTCAGGACTGGGACAGGGAGGTACCTACGAGCAGTACGTC.

V gene TRBV30 combines with J gene TRBJ2-1; D might be TRBD1 (7 bases). The germline V gene encodes CDR1 GTSNPN and CDR2 SVGIG (reference sequence). The V and J ends lost 6 bases and 7 bases respectively, with 16 bases between them. The CDR3 sequence is 13 residues long. The CDR3 nucleotides read TGTGCCTGTTCAGGGGGGCTGGAGAATGAGCAGTTCTTC. Translated: CACSGGLENEQFF. The complete variable domain, with remaining parts taken from reference TRBV30 and TRBJ2-1, reads SQTIHQWPATLVQPVGSPLSLECTVEGTSNPNLYWYRQAAGRGLQLLFYSVGIGQISSEVPQNLSASRPQDRQFILSSKKLLLSDSGFYLCACSGGLENEQFFGPGTRLTVL.

In its sample, this clonotype was seen a few times. The DNA of the CDR3 is TGTGCCAGCAGCGTACAAACAGGTTTTGAAGCTTTCTTT. Residues: CASSVQTGFEAFF. V usage is TRBV5-4 and J usage is TRBJ1-1; the D gene is possibly TRBD1 (5 bases). Trimming took 4 bases from V and 7 from J, leaving 14 bases between them. This CDR3 spans 13 amino acids. Germline CDR1 SGHNT, CDR2 YYREEE (reference sequence).

In nucleotides, the CDR3 is TGTGCCACCAGTGTCAAGGCTAGCGGGAGGAGCAATGAGCAGTTCTTC. Translated, it gives CATSVKASGRSNEQFF. This sequence joins TRBV24-1 and TRBJ2-1; TRBD2 agrees at 11 bases. The CDR3 runs 16 residues. In germline, CDR1 is KGHDR, CDR2 SFDVKD. V shed 5 bases, J shed 6 bases, and the junction held 8 bases outside the gene matches.

This clonotype has ten or more counts. The CDR3 DNA sequence: TGTGCCAGCAGCTTTGCCGCTAAAGCAGATACGCAGTATTTT. Amino acids: CASSFAAKADTQYF. This sequence joins TRBV7-2 and TRBJ2-3; D not certain. The germline gives CDR1 SGHTA, CDR2 FQGNSA. This CDR3 spans 14 amino acids. V was pared by 3 bases and J by 4 bases, with 11 bases between.

This clonotype was observed many times. The chain couples TRBV28 to TRBJ2-1; D is unresolved. Between the trimmed V and J ends, which lost 10 bases and 0 bases, there was a span of 10 bases. Looked up from germline, CDR1 is MDHEN and CDR2 is SYDVKM. This CDR3 spans 13 amino acids. The CDR3: CAINSPSYNEQFF. In nucleotides, the CDR3 is TGTGCCATCAACAGCCCCTCCTACAATGAGCAGTTCTTC.

The chain carries TRBV4-1 and TRBJ2-1; the D call may be TRBD1 or TRBD2 (5 bases each). Trimming took off 0 bases at V and 7 bases at J, with 10 bases between the two ends. The CDR3 spans 14 residues. Germline CDR1 and CDR2: MGHRA and YSYEKL. CDR3 coding DNA: TGCGCCAGCAGCCAAGATTGGGGGAAGAATGAGCAGTTCTTC. Translating it yields CASSQDWGKNEQFF.

This clonotype was counted a few times. V and J are TRBV28 and TRBJ2-7; tentatively, D is TRBD2 (6 bases). CDR3 length equals 14 residues. V was shortened by 3 bases and J by 4 bases, with 13 bases between the two germline ends. From germline, CDR1 is MDHEN and CDR2 SYDVKM. The CDR3 coding sequence is TGTGCCAGCAGTTTGTCGCTGGGGGGATACGAGCAGTACTTC. Its protein is CASSLSLGGYEQYF.

The rearrangement links TRBV6-5 to TRBJ1-1, with D unclear. This CDR3 contains 11 residues. Germline values: CDR1 MNHEY, CDR2 SVGAGI. V was trimmed by 1 base and J by 7 bases, leaving 4 bases between them. This CDR3 reads CASSYFGEAFF. CDR3 coding DNA: TGTGCCAGCAGTTACTTTGGTGAAGCTTTCTTT.

A few counts support this clonotype. The V and J genes are TRBV12-3 or TRBV12-4 and TRBJ1-4; 9 bases map to TRBD1. The ends lost 6 bases at V and 4 bases at J; junction bases unmatched: 3. The CDR3 has 14 residues. DNA of the CDR3: TGTGCCAGCAGGGGGACAGGGAATAATGAAAAACTGTTTTTT. Amino acids: CASRGTGNNEKLFF.

This clonotype is deemed medium-sized (0.01 to 0.1%). The chain joins TRBV10-2 to TRBJ2-3; unclear D gene. This CDR3 is built from 14 residues. Germline CDR1 WSHSY, CDR2 SAAADI. V was cut by 8 bases and J by 0 bases, with 12 bases left in between. The CDR3 loop reads CASRAVASTDTQYF. CDR3 DNA sequence: TGCGCCAGCCGGGCGGTTGCTAGCACAGATACGCAGTATTTT.

This clonotype was detected a few times. The V call is TRBV9, the J call TRBJ2-2, with D possibly TRBD2 on 5 matching bases. CDR1 is SGDLS, CDR2 YYNGEE, per germline. V was pared by 1 base and J by 7 bases, with 11 bases between. This CDR3 spans 14 amino acids. The CDR3, as DNA: TGTGCCAGCAGCGTACAGGCGGCGGGCGGGGAGCTGTTTTTT. Protein sequence: CASSVQAAGGELFF.

The chain is built from TRBV11-3 and TRBJ2-3; 8 bases match TRBD2. The CDR3 is made up of 15 amino acids. From germline, CDR1 is SGHNT and CDR2 YENEEA. The J segment lost 2 bases and the V segment lost 3 bases, leaving 4 bases of the junction unmatched. The CDR3 region has the DNA TGTGCCAGCAGCTTTCTTAGCGGGGCCACAGATACGCAGTATTTT. Amino acid sequence: CASSFLSGATDTQYF.

By share, this clonotype ranks as medium-sized. At one end, the junction sequence differs from germline, possibly due to a read error. J is TRBJ2-3 and V is TRBV2; D may be TRBD2 (6 bases). The germline CDR1 and CDR2 sequences are SNHLY and FYNNEI. This CDR3 is built from 19 residues. Written as DNA, the CDR3 is TGTGCCAGCGGTGATAAGCGGGCGACCGACCTCCCACCTTTAAATACGCAGTATTTT. It yields the protein CASGDKRATDLPPLNTQYF.

In its sample, this clonotype is medium-sized (0.01 to 0.1%). This chain joins TRBV20-1 and TRBJ2-4; D unclear. Germline V gene data show CDR1 as DFQATT and CDR2 as SNEGSKA (reference sequence). The CDR3 consists of 16 residues. Trimming pared 0 bases from V and 0 bases from J, leaving 12 bases between. The CDR3 region has the DNA TGCAGTGCTAGAGATGAAGGAGAAATAGCCAAAAACATTCAGTACTTC. It yields the protein CSARDEGEIAKNIQYF.

This clonotype is medium-sized. The chain recombines TRBV18 with TRBJ2-7; D is perhaps TRBD2 (6 bases). Trimming shortened V by 3 bases and J by 6 bases, and 9 bases separated the two germline ends. The CDR3 runs to 12 residues. CDR1 is KGHSH, CDR2 LQKENI, per germline. CDR3 DNA: TGTGCCAGCTCACCCGGGGGTAGCGAGCAGTACTTC. This gives the protein CASSPGGSEQYF.

The chain uses TRBV30 and TRBJ1-1; a possible D gene is TRBD1 (5 bases). CDR1 and CDR2 (germline): GTSNPN, SVGIG (reference sequence). The CDR3 consists of 13 residues. Between the trimmed V and J ends, which lost 8 bases and 0 bases, there was a span of 13 bases. The CDR3 is CAGRGMLNTEAFF. CDR3 DNA: TGTGCCGGGCGGGGCATGCTGAACACTGAAGCTTTCTTT.

This clonotype was seen at least ten times. V and J are TRBV14 and TRBJ2-1; TRBD1 or TRBD2 may be the D gene (5 bases each). Germline V gene lookup returns CDR1 SGHDN and CDR2 FVKESK. The CDR3 totals 17 residues. Trimming shortened V by 1 base and J by 3 bases, and 16 bases separated the two germline ends. CDR3: CASSQVEWGKFYNEQFF. CDR3 nucleotides: TGTGCCAGCAGCCAAGTCGAATGGGGGAAATTCTACAATGAGCAGTTCTTC.

This clonotype was observed a handful of times. V and J are TRBV6-5 and TRBJ1-2; no clear D gene. This CDR3 has 14 residues. V was shortened by 6 bases and J by 1 base, with 12 bases between the two germline ends. Germline CDR1 is MNHEY and CDR2 is SVGAGI. CDR3 region: CASSHQEGNYGYTF. For the CDR3, the DNA is TGTGCCAGCAGCCACCAGGAGGGTAACTATGGCTACACCTTC.